This T cell receptor (beta chain) emerged from a study of Graves' ophthalmopathy and Graves' hyperthyroidism. Study results and caveats: Prediction of ophthalmopathy progression reached about 65% sensitivity and under 80% specificity.

As the template, RNA transcripts were used to amplify TCR beta CDR3 regions. First-round RT-PCR relied on HTBI primers, and a second-round multiplex PCR came next. TCRdb redid the calling of the multiplex PCR reads with MiXCR, one entry per CDR3 protein. This table has 400,000 to 450,000 distinct CDR3 sequences, roughly 21% appearing once. This clonotype has a count of ten or more. Its antigen is not known. Sequencing was performed on peripheral blood. The source is a young woman with stable Graves' hyperthyroidism.

The CDR3 loop is CAISAPTANNSPLHF. CDR3 sequence (DNA): TGTGCCATCAGTGCTCCGACAGCAAATAATTCACCCCTCCACTTT. This chain connects TRBV10-3 to TRBJ1-6; D may be TRBD1 (5 bases). The CDR3 totals 15 residues. Trimming pared 4 bases from V and 5 bases from J, leaving 12 bases between. CDR1 and CDR2 (germline): ENHRY, SYGVKD.